Presented here are 17 T cell receptor beta chains from one specimen sequenced in a study of T cell responses to AZD1222 COVID-19 vaccine. TCRdb keeps only in-frame clones here, not all; method: immunoSEQ multiplex PCR. This sample carries 91,000 or so clones, approximately 90% of them seen once, and the ten largest clones take about 3.4%. The source was peripheral blood, collected 28 days after the second AZD1222 dose. These receptors originate from an adult who received the AZD1222 COVID-19 vaccine.

The V and J genes are TRBV12-3 or TRBV12-4 and TRBJ1-5; possibly TRBD1 for D (5 bases). With 6 bases removed from V and 9 bases from J, the gap between germline ends came to 15 bases. The CDR3 length is 13 residues. CDR3 sequence (DNA): TGTGCCAGCAGCACGGGGGACGGCGGGCCCCAGCATTTT. As protein: CASSTGDGGPQHF.

The chain carries TRBV5-1 and TRBJ2-7; 8 bases line up with TRBD2. V trimming: 4 bases; J trimming: 1 base; junction bases outside the gene matches: 10. Germline CDR1 reads SGHRS; CDR2 reads YFSETQ. This CDR3 is 16 amino acids long. CDR3 protein: CASSSGAGVNSYEQYF. The CDR3 DNA reads as TGCGCCAGCAGCAGCGGAGCGGGGGTGAATTCCTACGAGCAGTACTTC.

This chain joins TRBV18 and TRBJ1-6; D might be TRBD1 (5 bases). This CDR3 comprises 15 residues. Trimming pared 1 base from V and 8 bases from J, leaving 12 bases between. Germline CDR1 and CDR2: KGHSH and LQKENI. The CDR3 spells CASSPLSLGDSPLHF. CDR3 nucleotides: TGTGCCAGCTCACCACTTTCTTTAGGGGATTCACCCCTCCACTTT.

The CDR3 DNA sequence: TGCGCCAGCAGTGGACAGGCCAACACTGAAGCTTTCTTT. Translation gives CASSGQANTEAFF. The rearrangement links TRBV10-2 to TRBJ1-1; weak D call: TRBD1 (6 bases). The length of the CDR3 is 13 residues. V was shortened by 4 bases and J by 2 bases, with 8 bases between the two germline ends. CDR1 and CDR2 from the germline V gene are WSHSY and SAAADI.

V and J are TRBV18 and TRBJ1-1; D gene unclear. CDR1 and CDR2 (germline): KGHSH, LQKENI. V was shortened by 8 bases and J by 1 base, with 20 bases between the two germline ends. The CDR3 loop spans 16 amino acids. CDR3 sequence reads: CASNTPLRRRNTEAFF. The CDR3 nucleotides are TGTGCCAGCAACACTCCCCTTAGGCGCAGGAACACTGAAGCTTTCTTT.

The chain joins TRBV19 to TRBJ1-3; D unclear. Germline V gives CDR1 LNHDA, CDR2 SQIVND (reference sequence). Between the trimmed V and J ends, which lost 3 bases and 3 bases, there was a span of 12 bases. The CDR3 extends over 15 amino acids. Here the CDR3 DNA reads TGTGCCAGTAGTATGTTAGGAACGAGTGGAAACACCATATATTTT. Amino acids: CASSMLGTSGNTIYF.

The rearrangement links TRBV24-1 to TRBJ2-3, with D possibly being TRBD2 (7 bases). Trimming cost V 0 bases and J 7 bases, with 13 bases left between them. This CDR3 contains 15 residues. The germline V gene has CDR1 KGHDR and CDR2 SFDVKD. This chain's CDR3 is CATSDLRGGVNTQYF. The CDR3 DNA reads TGTGCCACCAGTGATTTGAGGGGGGGGGTAAATACGCAGTATTTT.

The J gene is TRBJ1-5, the V gene TRBV15; D possibly corresponds to TRBD1 (5 bases). V was trimmed by 0 bases and J by 6 bases, leaving 6 bases between them. The CDR3 runs 13 residues. CDR1 is LNHNV, CDR2 YYDKDF, per germline (reference sequence). The CDR3 DNA is TGTGCCACCAGCAGAGAGGGGCGTCAGCCCCAGCATTTT. Amino acid sequence: CATSREGRQPQHF.

The J gene is TRBJ2-5, the V gene TRBV3-1 (or the pseudogene TRBV3-2), with D possibly matching TRBD1 (6 bases). The germline gives CDR1 LGHDT, CDR2 YNNKEL (reference sequence). The CDR3 sequence is 20 residues long. The V end lost 4 bases, the J end lost 0 bases, and 27 bases lay between the germline ends. CDR3 nucleotide sequence: TGTGCCAGCAGCCCAAGAAGGGGTTCAGGGGTCAAGGGGTACCAAGAGACCCAGTACTTC. Protein sequence: CASSPRRGSGVKGYQETQYF.

The rearrangement uses TRBV7-2 and TRBJ1-5; D unresolved. V was pared by 1 base and J by 3 bases, with 13 bases between. Germline CDR1 and CDR2: SGHTA and FQGNSA. CDR3 length: 16 amino acids. CDR3 loop: CASSLGSVGYNQPQHF. For the CDR3, the DNA is TGTGCCAGCAGCTTAGGGTCAGTCGGGTACAATCAGCCCCAGCATTTT.

The rearrangement links TRBV9 to TRBJ2-6, with D perhaps being TRBD1 or TRBD2 (5 bases each). V was shortened by 3 bases and J by 0 bases, with 13 bases between the two germline ends. Germline-derived CDR1 and CDR2 are SGDLS and YYNGEE. The CDR3 runs 17 residues. For the CDR3, the DNA is TGTGCCAGCAGCGGGGACCCCGCGGCCTCTGGGGCCAACGTCCTGACTTTC. It is translated as CASSGDPAASGANVLTF.

The rearrangement links TRBV2 to TRBJ2-5; D might be TRBD1 (6 bases). The V gene's germline CDR1 is SNHLY and CDR2 FYNNEI. Trimming took 3 bases from V and 5 from J, leaving 16 bases between them. The CDR3 sequence is 15 residues long. The CDR3 loop reads CASSDSRGLLETQYF. In DNA form, the CDR3 reads TGTGCCAGCAGTGACTCCAGGGGCTTATTGGAGACCCAGTACTTC.

The chain couples TRBV11-2 to TRBJ1-2; D remains unclear. Trimming pared 0 bases from V and 6 bases from J, leaving 11 bases between. Germline lookup yields CDR1 SGHAT and CDR2 FQNNGV. The CDR3 has 14 residues. CDR3 bases: TGTGCCAGCAGCTTAGATTTAACAGCCCATGGCTACACCTTC. Amino acids: CASSLDLTAHGYTF.

The rearrangement links TRBV6-1 to TRBJ2-7; D gene unclear. V was shortened by 3 bases and J by 0 bases, with 9 bases between the two germline ends. This CDR3 has 14 residues. In germline, CDR1 is MNHNS, CDR2 SASEGT. As DNA, the CDR3 is TGTGCCAGCAGTGATTGGTGGAACTCCTACGAGCAGTACTTC. Its protein is CASSDWWNSYEQYF.

This clone was detected a few times. V is TRBV6-2 or TRBV6-3 and J is TRBJ2-5; 12 bases map to TRBD2. This CDR3 has 15 amino acids. CDR1 MNHEY and CDR2 SVGEGT come from the germline V gene. Germline trimming cut 8 bases from V and 5 bases from J; bases unmatched to any gene: 9. The CDR3 sequence is CASGPSGGAGETQYF. The CDR3, as DNA: TGTGCCAGCGGCCCTAGCGGGGGGGCGGGCGAGACCCAGTACTTC.

The chain carries TRBV6-6 and TRBJ1-2; unclear D gene. This CDR3 has 16 amino acids. CDR1 and CDR2 from the germline V gene are MNHNY and SVGAGI (reference sequence). V was trimmed by 7 bases and J by 2 bases, leaving 20 bases between them. Here the CDR3 DNA reads TGTGCCAGCACTCCGGGAGTTATGGGAAGGAACTATGGCTACACCTTC. It codes for CASTPGVMGRNYGYTF.

This chain connects TRBV12-3 or TRBV12-4 to TRBJ1-2; the D is unclear. Deletions cut 4 bases from V and 3 bases from J, with 9 bases between. The CDR3 is 13 residues long. CDR3 in amino acids: CASSSTTDYGYTF. CDR3 bases: TGTGCCAGCAGTTCGACCACCGACTATGGCTACACCTTC.